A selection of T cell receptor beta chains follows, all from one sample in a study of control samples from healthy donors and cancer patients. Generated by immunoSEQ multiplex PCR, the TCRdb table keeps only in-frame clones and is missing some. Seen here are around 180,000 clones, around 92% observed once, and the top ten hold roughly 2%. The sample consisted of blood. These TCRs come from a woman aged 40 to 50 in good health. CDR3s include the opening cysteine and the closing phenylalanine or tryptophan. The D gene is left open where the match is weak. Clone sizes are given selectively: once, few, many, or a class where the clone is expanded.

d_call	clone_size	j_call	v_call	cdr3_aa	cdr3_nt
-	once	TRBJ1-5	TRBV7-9	CASSRGGANQPQHF	TGTGCCAGCAGCCGAGGGGGGGCCAATCAGCCCCAGCATTTT
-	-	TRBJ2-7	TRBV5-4	CASSRADGDYEQYF	TGTGCCAGCAGCCGAGCCGACGGAGACTACGAGCAGTACTTC
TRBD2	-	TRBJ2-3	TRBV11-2	CASEGGGGHTQYF	TGTGCCAGCGAGGGTGGGGGGGGACATACGCAGTATTTT
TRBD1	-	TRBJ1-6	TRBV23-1	CASSQSLRDRGFSSYNSPLHF	TGCGCCAGCAGTCAATCACTCAGGGACAGGGGCTTTAGCTCCTATAATTCACCCCTCCACTTT
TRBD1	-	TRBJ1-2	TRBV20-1	CSASKTGTEAYTF	TGCAGTGCTAGTAAGACCGGGACAGAAGCTTACACCTTC
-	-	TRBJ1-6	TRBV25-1	CASSELGGRFRLHF	TGTGCCAGCAGTGAACTGGGGGGCCGTTTTCGCCTCCACTTT
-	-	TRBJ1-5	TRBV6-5	CASSYSMTIQPQHF	TGTGCCAGCAGTTACTCGATGACCATTCAGCCCCAGCATTTT
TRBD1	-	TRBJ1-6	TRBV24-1	CATRLPGQPSSYNSPLHF	TGTGCCACCAGACTACCGGGACAGCCGAGCTCCTATAATTCACCCCTCCACTTT
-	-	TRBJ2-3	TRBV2	CASTLTGFSTDTQYF	TGTGCCAGCACTCTGACAGGCTTTAGCACAGATACGCAGTATTTT
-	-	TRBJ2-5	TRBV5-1	CASSLADQDPLETQYF	TGCGCCAGCAGCTTGGCCGACCAGGACCCCTTAGAGACCCAGTACTTC
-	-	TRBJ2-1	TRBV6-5	CASSRNNEQFF	TGTGCCAGCAGTCGCAACAATGAGCAGTTCTTC
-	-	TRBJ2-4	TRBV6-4	CASSEGGGGNDIQYF	TGTGCCAGCAGTGAAGGCGGAGGGGGCAACGACATTCAGTACTTC